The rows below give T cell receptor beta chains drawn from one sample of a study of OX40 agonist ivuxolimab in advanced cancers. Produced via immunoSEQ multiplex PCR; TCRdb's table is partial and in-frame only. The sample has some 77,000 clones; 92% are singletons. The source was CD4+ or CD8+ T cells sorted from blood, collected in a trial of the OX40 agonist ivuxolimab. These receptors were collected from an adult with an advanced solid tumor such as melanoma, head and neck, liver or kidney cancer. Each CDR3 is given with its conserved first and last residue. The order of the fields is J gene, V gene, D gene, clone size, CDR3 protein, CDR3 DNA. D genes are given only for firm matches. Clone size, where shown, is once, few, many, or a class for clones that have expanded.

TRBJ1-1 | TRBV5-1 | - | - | CASSYRTTSGYAEAFF | TGCGCCAGCAGCTACCGAACTACTTCAGGGTACGCTGAAGCTTTCTTT
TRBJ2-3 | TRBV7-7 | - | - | CASSSLPGTDTQYF | TGTGCTAGCAGCTCCCTCCCTGGCACAGATACGCAGTATTTT
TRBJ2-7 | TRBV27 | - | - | CASSLGVKGVDEQYF | TGTGCCAGCAGTTTAGGGGTTAAGGGTGTCGACGAGCAGTACTTC
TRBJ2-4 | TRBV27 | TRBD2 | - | CASKGLAAIQYF | TGTGCCAGTAAGGGACTAGCGGCCATTCAGTACTTC
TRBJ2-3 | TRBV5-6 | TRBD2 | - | CASSPGGWDTQYF | TGTGCCAGCAGCCCGGGAGGCTGGGATACGCAGTATTTT
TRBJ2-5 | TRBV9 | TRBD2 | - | CASSAGGAGARETQYF | TGTGCCAGCAGCGCCGGGGGAGCGGGGGCGAGGGAGACCCAGTACTTC
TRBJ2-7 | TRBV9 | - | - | CASSVTSSYEQYF | TGTGCCAGCAGCGTAACCAGCTCCTACGAGCAGTACTTC
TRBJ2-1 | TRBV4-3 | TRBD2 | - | CASSLDWAGGLYNEQFF | TGCGCCAGCAGCCTCGACTGGGCGGGGGGGCTTTACAATGAGCAGTTCTTC
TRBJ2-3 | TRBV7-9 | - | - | CASSSSTRTDTQYF | TGTGCCAGCAGCTCCTCGACTAGGACAGATACGCAGTATTTT
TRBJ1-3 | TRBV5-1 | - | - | CASNRDSGNTIYF | TGCGCCAGTAACAGGGACTCTGGAAACACCATATATTTT
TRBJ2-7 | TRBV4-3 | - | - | CASSQVSGAYEQYF | TGCGCCAGCAGCCAAGTCAGCGGCGCCTACGAGCAGTACTTC
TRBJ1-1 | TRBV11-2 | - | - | CASSQLTTEAFF | TGTGCCAGCAGCCAGCTGACCACTGAAGCTTTCTTT
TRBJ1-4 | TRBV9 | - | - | CASSYGREGWEKLFF | TGTGCCAGCAGCTACGGACGTGAGGGGTGGGAAAAACTGTTTTTT
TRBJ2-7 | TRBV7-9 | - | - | CASSLGAGTRFYEQYF | TGTGCCAGCAGCTTAGGGGCCGGGACCCGATTCTACGAGCAGTACTTC
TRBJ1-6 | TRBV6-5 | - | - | CASSTSGSENSPLHF | TGTGCCAGCAGTACCTCCGGGTCGGAGAATTCACCCCTCCACTTT
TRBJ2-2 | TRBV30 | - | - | CAWRGGSGELFF | TGTGCCTGGAGAGGAGGGTCCGGGGAGCTGTTTTTT
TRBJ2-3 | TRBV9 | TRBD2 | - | CASSVGASGDTQYF | TGTGCCAGCAGCGTAGGAGCTAGCGGGGATACGCAGTATTTT
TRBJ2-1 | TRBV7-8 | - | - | CASSLGTVHHNEQFF | TGTGCCAGCAGCTTAGGGACTGTACATCACAATGAGCAGTTCTTC
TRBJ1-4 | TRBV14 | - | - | CASSQDLGPEKLFF | TGTGCCAGCAGCCAAGATCTGGGGCCGGAAAAACTGTTTTTT
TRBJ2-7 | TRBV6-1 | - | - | CASSEGETYEQYF | TGTGCCAGCAGTGAAGGAGAAACCTACGAGCAGTACTTC
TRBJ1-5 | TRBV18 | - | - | CASSPGTYNQPQHF | TGTGCCAGCTCACCTGGGACATACAATCAGCCCCAGCATTTT
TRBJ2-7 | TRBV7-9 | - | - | CASSLVGRTRDYEQYF | TGTGCCAGCAGCTTAGTGGGGCGGACTCGGGACTACGAGCAGTACTTC
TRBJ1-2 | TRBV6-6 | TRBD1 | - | CASSGGTGNNGYTF | TGTGCCAGCAGCGGTGGGACAGGAAACAATGGCTACACCTTC
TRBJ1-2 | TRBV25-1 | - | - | CASSFPEDYGYTF | TGTGCCAGCAGTTTCCCAGAAGACTATGGCTACACCTTC
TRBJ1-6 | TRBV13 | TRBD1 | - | CASSQGQGWSPLHF | TGTGCCAGCAGCCAAGGACAGGGTTGGTCACCCCTCCACTTT
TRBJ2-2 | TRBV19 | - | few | CATGAAGMGELFF | TGTGCCACAGGAGCGGCTGGTATGGGGGAGCTGTTTTTT
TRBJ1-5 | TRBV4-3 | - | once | CASSQVRQDNQPQHF | TGCGCCAGCAGCCAAGTTCGACAGGACAATCAGCCCCAGCATTTT
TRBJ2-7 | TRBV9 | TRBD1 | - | CASSAQGNPSYEQYF | TGTGCCAGCAGCGCACAGGGGAACCCGTCCTACGAGCAGTACTTC
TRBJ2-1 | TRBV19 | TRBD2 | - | CASSELAGGPSEQFF | TGTGCCAGTAGTGAACTAGCGGGGGGGCCGAGTGAGCAGTTCTTC
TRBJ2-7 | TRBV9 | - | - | CASSVGQGTYEQYF | TGTGCCAGCAGCGTAGGGCAGGGTACCTACGAGCAGTACTTC
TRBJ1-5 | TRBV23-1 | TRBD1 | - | CASRQGIHQPQHF | TGCGCCAGCAGACAGGGGATCCATCAGCCCCAGCATTTT
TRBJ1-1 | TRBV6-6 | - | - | CASSPMSGIGTEAFF | TGTGCCAGCAGTCCGATGTCCGGGATTGGCACTGAAGCTTTCTTT
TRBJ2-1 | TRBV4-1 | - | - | CASSQDSGNEQFF | TGCGCCAGCAGCCAAGATAGCGGCAATGAGCAGTTCTTC
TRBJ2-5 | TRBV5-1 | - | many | CASSLAPTLETQYF | TGCGCCAGCAGCTTGGCCCCCACATTAGAGACCCAGTACTTC
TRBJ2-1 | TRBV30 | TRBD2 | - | CAWSGLAGGRRNEQFF | TGTGCCTGGAGCGGACTAGCGGGGGGGCGTAGGAATGAGCAGTTCTTC
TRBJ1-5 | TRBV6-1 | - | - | CASSEAGRYQGPQHF | TGTGCCAGCAGTGAAGCGGGGCGATATCAGGGGCCCCAGCATTTT
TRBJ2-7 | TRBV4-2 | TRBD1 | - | CASSQDPGTGMNEQYF | TGTGCCAGCAGCCAAGATCCCGGGACAGGGATGAACGAGCAGTACTTC
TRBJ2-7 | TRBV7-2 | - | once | CASSFWDGVSYEQYF | TGTGCCAGCAGCTTTTGGGACGGAGTTTCCTACGAGCAGTACTTC
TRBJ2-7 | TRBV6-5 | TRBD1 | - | CASSYSYPGQGYEQYF | TGTGCCAGCAGTTACTCGTACCCCGGACAGGGCTACGAGCAGTACTTC
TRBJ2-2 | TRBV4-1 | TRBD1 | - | CASSQDPAGGTGELFF | TGCGCCAGCAGCCAAGACCCGGCAGGGGGCACCGGGGAGCTGTTTTTT
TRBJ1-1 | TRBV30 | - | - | CAWSLMGGSTEAFF | TGTGCCTGGAGTCTAATGGGAGGGAGCACTGAAGCTTTCTTT
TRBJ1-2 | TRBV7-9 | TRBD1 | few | CASSLAILDRSAGYTF | TGTGCCAGCAGCTTAGCGATCTTGGACAGGTCCGCTGGCTACACCTTC
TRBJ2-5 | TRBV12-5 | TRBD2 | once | CASGQGTSGLQETQYF | TGTGCTAGTGGCCAGGGGACTAGCGGGTTACAAGAGACCCAGTACTTC
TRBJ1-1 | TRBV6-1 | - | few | CASPRDGDWDTEAFF | TGTGCCAGCCCCAGGGACGGCGATTGGGACACTGAAGCTTTCTTT
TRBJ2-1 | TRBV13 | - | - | CASSLGRGSSYNEQFF | TGTGCCAGCAGCTTGGGGCGGGGCAGCTCCTACAATGAGCAGTTCTTC
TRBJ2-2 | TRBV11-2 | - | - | CASSLAGLTGELFF | TGTGCCAGCAGCTTAGCCGGGCTCACCGGGGAGCTGTTTTTT
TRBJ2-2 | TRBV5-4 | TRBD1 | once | CASSWPGQGGTGELFF | TGTGCCAGCAGCTGGCCGGGACAGGGGGGGACCGGGGAGCTGTTTTTT
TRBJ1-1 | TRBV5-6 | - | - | CASSLAGGSTEAFF | TGTGCCAGCAGCCTCGCGGGAGGGAGCACTGAAGCTTTCTTT
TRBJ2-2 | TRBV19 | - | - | CASSPLVGGVPGELFF | TGTGCCAGTAGTCCTTTAGTAGGAGGGGTCCCCGGGGAGCTGTTTTTT
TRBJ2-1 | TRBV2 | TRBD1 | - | CASSGGQGAIWNEQFF | TGTGCCAGCAGTGGAGGACAGGGGGCTATATGGAATGAGCAGTTCTTC
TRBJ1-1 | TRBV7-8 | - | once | CASSLGSDEAFF | TGTGCCAGCAGCCTAGGTTCGGATGAAGCTTTCTTT
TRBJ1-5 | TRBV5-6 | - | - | CASSWTGSNQPQHF | TGTGCCAGCAGCTGGACGGGGAGCAATCAGCCCCAGCATTTT
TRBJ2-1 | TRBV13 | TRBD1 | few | CASSFDLGQGAENEQFF | TGTGCCAGCAGCTTTGACCTGGGACAGGGGGCAGAAAATGAGCAGTTCTTC